Sequencing of this T cell receptor (beta chain) was carried out in a study of Graves' ophthalmopathy and Graves' hyperthyroidism. On the study more broadly: At the time of initial diagnosis and before any treatment, peripheral blood was collected.

V shed 0 bases, J shed 10 bases, and the junction held 8 bases outside the gene matches. From germline, CDR1 is DFQATT and CDR2 SNEGSKA (reference sequence). The CDR3 totals 16 residues. Every ophthalmopathy donor presented moderate-to-severe activity, CAS ≥3, NOSPECS ≥4 and duration under 3 months. What supplied the PBMCs was about 10 ml of fresh peripheral blood. For repertoire sequencing, the TCR beta CDR3 regions were amplified from RNA transcripts. Following a first-round RT-PCR that used HTBI primers, a second-round multiplex PCR was carried out. From the multiplex PCR reads, TCRdb called clonotypes with MiXCR, one entry per CDR3 protein. The sample holds 200,000 to 250,000 distinct CDR3 sequences, roughly 50% seen once.

The origin of this receptor is an adult man with Graves' ophthalmopathy. The sequenced sample consisted of peripheral blood. The rearrangement uses TRBV20-1 and TRBJ1-6, with TRBD1 identical over 11 bases. CDR3 bases: TGCAGTGCTAGAGAGGACGGGACAGGGGGGACCTCACCCCTCCACTTT. This codes for CSAREDGTGGTSPLHF.